These 12 T cell receptor beta chains share one sample of origin, sequenced in a study of breast tumors, draining lymph nodes, adjacent tissues. Breast cancer patients provided tissue from their axillary draining lymph nodes. TCRdb passed the multiplex PCR reads through MiXCR, listing each CDR3 protein once. This table has about 230,000 distinct CDR3 sequences, approximately 31% appearing once. Sequencing input: axillary lymph node tissue. All receptors derive from a female donor with breast cancer. Some clones in this sample may be carry-over from other donors' samples.

This clonotype was recorded many times. The chain recombines TRBV6-2 or TRBV6-3 with TRBJ2-1; D not certain. V was pared by 8 bases and J by 8 bases, with 16 bases between. Germline CDR1 and CDR2: MNHEY and SVGEGT. The CDR3 totals 13 residues. The DNA for the CDR3 is TGTGCCAGCCGCACAACTAACCCCCATGAGCAGTTCTTC. Amino acid sequence: CASRTTNPHEQFF.

In this sample, this clonotype turned up many times. The chain is built from TRBV19 and TRBJ2-1; TRBD2 agrees at 10 bases. The CDR3 covers 14 residues. Looked up from germline, CDR1 is LNHDA and CDR2 is SQIVND (reference sequence). V shed 8 bases and J 7 bases; nucleotides not matched to a gene: 8. Here the CDR3 reads CASHSGRTQNEQFF. The CDR3 bases are TGTGCCAGTCATAGCGGGAGGACCCAAAATGAGCAGTTCTTC.

This clonotype was detected ten times or more. This sequence joins TRBV7-8 and TRBJ2-5; no reliable D call. Germline V gene sequence: CDR1 SGHVS, CDR2 FQNEAQ. The CDR3 runs to 15 residues. V dropped 1 base and J dropped 3 bases, with 12 bases sitting between them. CDR3 amino acids: CASSLGLALEETQYF. CDR3 bases: TGTGCCAGCAGCTTAGGGTTGGCGCTCGAAGAGACCCAGTACTTC.

This clonotype was seen only a few times. A read error may explain this, as a much larger clone is one base away. CDR3 region: CASSGRPSNEQFF. DNA for the CDR3: TGTGCCAGCAGCGGGCGGCCCTCCAATGAACAGTTCTTC. This chain links TRBV5-4 with TRBJ2-1; D unclear. In germline, CDR1 is SGHNT, CDR2 YYREEE (reference sequence). This CDR3 contains 13 residues.

This clonotype has ten or more counts. The CDR3 loop is CAWSFGRGASNEKLFF. The CDR3 DNA is TGTGCCTGGAGTTTCGGTAGGGGGGCCTCTAATGAAAAACTGTTTTTT. The rearrangement uses TRBV30 and TRBJ1-4; possible D gene TRBD1, 6 bases. The CDR3 extends over 16 amino acids. Looked up from germline, CDR1 is GTSNPN and CDR2 is SVGIG (reference sequence). Trimming took 2 bases from V and 3 from J, leaving 16 bases between them.

This clonotype was detected many times. V usage is TRBV30 and J usage is TRBJ2-7; D gene unclear. Germline CDR1 is GTSNPN and CDR2 is SVGIG (reference sequence). This CDR3 spans 13 amino acids. V was pared by 1 base and J by 0 bases, with 7 bases between. DNA of the CDR3: TGTGCCTGGAGTGCAGCGAGCTCCTACGAGCAGTACTTC. Residues: CAWSAASSYEQYF.

This clonotype was seen repeatedly, ten times or more. The CDR3: CASSQEGAGGRPLHF. CDR3 nucleotides: TGTGCCAGCAGCCAAGAGGGGGCAGGGGGTAGGCCCCTCCACTTT. The chain employs TRBV3-1 and TRBJ1-6; 7 nucleotides align to TRBD1. V shed 0 bases and J 13 bases; nucleotides not matched to a gene: 9. The CDR3 has 15 amino acids. Germline lookup yields CDR1 LGHDT and CDR2 YNNKEL (reference sequence).

The genes are TRBV20-1 and TRBJ1-6, with D possibly being TRBD1 (6 bases). The CDR3 runs to 16 residues. With 7 bases removed from V and 8 bases from J, the gap between germline ends came to 24 bases. Germline V gene data show CDR1 as DFQATT and CDR2 as SNEGSKA (reference sequence). In DNA, the CDR3 is TGCAGTGTTGGAGATTTTTTGGCGGCAGGGGATTCACCCCTCCACTTT. Encoded protein: CSVGDFLAAGDSPLHF.

This chain links TRBV27 with TRBJ2-7; TRBD1 matches at 11 bases. The germline V gene encodes CDR1 MNHEY and CDR2 SMNVEV (reference sequence). After removal of 7 bases from V and 3 bases from J, the junction contained 8 bases not matched to a gene. CDR3 length: 15 residues. The DNA of the CDR3 is TGTGCCAGCACTAAAGGACAGGGGGCTTTCTACGAGCAGTACTTC. It yields the protein CASTKGQGAFYEQYF.

This clonotype was seen ten or more times. The V and J genes are TRBV6-6 and TRBJ2-7; D assignment may be TRBD1 or TRBD2 (5 bases each). This CDR3 is 21 amino acids long. Trimming pared 2 bases from V and 0 bases from J, leaving 29 bases between. Germline CDR1 and CDR2: MNHNY and SVGAGI (reference sequence). The CDR3 loop reads CASSYDTPGKGRAAPSYEQYF. CDR3 bases: TGTGCCAGCAGTTACGATACCCCCGGCAAGGGACGCGCCGCTCCCTCCTACGAGCAGTACTTC.

To note about this clonotype: Given a much more abundant clone one base away, this may be a read error. The J gene is TRBJ2-1, the V gene TRBV5-1, with D perhaps matching TRBD2 (6 bases). V was cut by 1 base and J by 13 bases, with 15 bases left in between. CDR1 and CDR2 (germline): SGHRS, YFSETQ. The CDR3 spans 13 residues. Written as DNA, the CDR3 is TGCGCCAGCAGCTTGAGGCGGGGAGGTGACCAGTTCTTC. Translating gives CASSLRRGGDQFF.

As for this clonotype: The junction departs from germline at one end; a sequencing error may be responsible. The CDR3 region is CASSLEGQTYNEQDF. Here the CDR3 DNA reads TGTGCCAGCAGCTTAGAAGGGCAAACCTACAATGAGCAGGACTTC. The chain links TRBV7-6 to TRBJ2-5, with D hard to call. This CDR3 is 15 amino acids long. Germline V lookup: CDR1 SGHVS, CDR2 FNYEAQ.